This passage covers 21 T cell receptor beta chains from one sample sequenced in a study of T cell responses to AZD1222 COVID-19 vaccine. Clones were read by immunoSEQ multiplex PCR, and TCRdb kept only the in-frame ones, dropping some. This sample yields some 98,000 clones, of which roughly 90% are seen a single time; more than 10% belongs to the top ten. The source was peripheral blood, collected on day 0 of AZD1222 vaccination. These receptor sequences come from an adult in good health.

CDR3 amino acids: CASSPQGRDGNTIYF. CDR3 DNA: TGTGCCAGTAGTCCCCAGGGGAGAGATGGAAACACCATATATTTT. The chain joins TRBV19 to TRBJ1-3; D possibly corresponds to TRBD1 (6 bases). Trimming took off 5 bases at V and 3 bases at J, with 14 bases between the two ends. Germline V gene data show CDR1 as LNHDA and CDR2 as SQIVND (reference sequence). The CDR3 is made up of 15 amino acids.

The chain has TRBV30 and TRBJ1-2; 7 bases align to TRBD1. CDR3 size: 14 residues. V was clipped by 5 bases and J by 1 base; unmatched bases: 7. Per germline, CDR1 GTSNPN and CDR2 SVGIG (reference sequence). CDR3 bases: TGTGCCTGGGGGGACAGTCCCAATAACTATGGCTACACCTTC. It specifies CAWGDSPNNYGYTF.

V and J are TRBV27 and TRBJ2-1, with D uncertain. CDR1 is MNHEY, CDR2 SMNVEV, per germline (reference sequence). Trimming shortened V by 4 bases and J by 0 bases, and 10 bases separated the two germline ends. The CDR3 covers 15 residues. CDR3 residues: CASSSTPPSYNEQFF. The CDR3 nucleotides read TGTGCCAGCAGTTCTACACCTCCCTCCTACAATGAGCAGTTCTTC.

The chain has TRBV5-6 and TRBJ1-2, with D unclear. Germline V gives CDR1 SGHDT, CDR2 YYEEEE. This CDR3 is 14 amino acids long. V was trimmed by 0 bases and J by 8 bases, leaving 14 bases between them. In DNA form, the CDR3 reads TGTGCCAGCAGCTTGGCCTCGGCCTCGGGGGGCTACACCTTC. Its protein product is CASSLASASGGYTF.

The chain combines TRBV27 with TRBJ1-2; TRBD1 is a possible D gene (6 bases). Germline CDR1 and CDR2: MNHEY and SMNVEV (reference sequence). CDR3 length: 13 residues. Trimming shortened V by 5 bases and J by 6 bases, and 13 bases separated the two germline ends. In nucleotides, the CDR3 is TGTGCCAGCAGTCCTCGACAGGCAAATGGCTACACCTTC. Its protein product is CASSPRQANGYTF.

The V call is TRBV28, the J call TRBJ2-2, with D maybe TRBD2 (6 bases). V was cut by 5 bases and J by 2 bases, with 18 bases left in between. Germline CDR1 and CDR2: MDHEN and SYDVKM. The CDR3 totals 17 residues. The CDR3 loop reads CASSGTFPQLNTGELFF. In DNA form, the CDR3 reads TGTGCCAGCAGTGGGACTTTTCCACAGCTCAACACCGGGGAGCTGTTTTTT.

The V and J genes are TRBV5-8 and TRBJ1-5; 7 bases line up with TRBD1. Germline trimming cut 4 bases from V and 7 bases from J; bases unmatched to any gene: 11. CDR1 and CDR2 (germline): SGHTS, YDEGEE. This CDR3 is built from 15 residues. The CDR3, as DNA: TGTGCCAGCAGCACCAATAGACAGGGCATCCAGCCCCAGCATTTT. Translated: CASSTNRQGIQPQHF.

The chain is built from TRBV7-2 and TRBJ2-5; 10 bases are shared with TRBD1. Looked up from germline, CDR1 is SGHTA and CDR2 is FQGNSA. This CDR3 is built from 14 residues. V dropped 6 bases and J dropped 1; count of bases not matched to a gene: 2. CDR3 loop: CASRWTGGQETQYF. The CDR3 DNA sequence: TGTGCCAGCAGGTGGACAGGGGGCCAAGAGACCCAGTACTTC.

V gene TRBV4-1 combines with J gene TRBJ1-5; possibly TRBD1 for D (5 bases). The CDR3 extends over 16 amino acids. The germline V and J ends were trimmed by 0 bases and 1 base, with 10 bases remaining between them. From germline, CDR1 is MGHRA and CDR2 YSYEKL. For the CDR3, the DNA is TGCGCCAGCAGCCAAGATTTTGGGGCGAGCAATCAGCCCCAGCATTTT. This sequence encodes CASSQDFGASNQPQHF.

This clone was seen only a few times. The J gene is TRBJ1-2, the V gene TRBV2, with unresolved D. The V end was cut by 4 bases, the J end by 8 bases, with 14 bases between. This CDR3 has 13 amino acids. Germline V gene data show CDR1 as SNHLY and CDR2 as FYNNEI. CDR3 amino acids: CASSVRVVFGYTF. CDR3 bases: TGTGCCAGCAGTGTACGGGTTGTATTCGGCTACACCTTC.

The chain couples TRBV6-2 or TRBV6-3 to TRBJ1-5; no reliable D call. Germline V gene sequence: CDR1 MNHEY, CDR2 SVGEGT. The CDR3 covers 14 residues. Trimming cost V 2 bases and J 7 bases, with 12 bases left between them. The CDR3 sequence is CASSYAGGGQPQHF. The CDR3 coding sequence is TGTGCCAGCAGTTACGCAGGCGGAGGCCAGCCCCAGCATTTT.

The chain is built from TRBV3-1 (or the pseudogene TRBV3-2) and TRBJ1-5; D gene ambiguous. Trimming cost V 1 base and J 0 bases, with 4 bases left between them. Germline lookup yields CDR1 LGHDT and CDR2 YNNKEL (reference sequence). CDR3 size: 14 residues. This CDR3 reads CASSQASSNQPQHF. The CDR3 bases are TGTGCCAGCAGCCAAGCGAGTAGCAATCAGCCCCAGCATTTT.

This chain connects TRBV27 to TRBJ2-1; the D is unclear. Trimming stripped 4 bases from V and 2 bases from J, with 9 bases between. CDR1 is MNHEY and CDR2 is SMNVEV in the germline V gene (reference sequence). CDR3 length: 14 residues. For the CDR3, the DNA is TGTGCCAGCAGTTCTGGACCACCCTACAATGAGCAGTTCTTC. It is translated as CASSSGPPYNEQFF.

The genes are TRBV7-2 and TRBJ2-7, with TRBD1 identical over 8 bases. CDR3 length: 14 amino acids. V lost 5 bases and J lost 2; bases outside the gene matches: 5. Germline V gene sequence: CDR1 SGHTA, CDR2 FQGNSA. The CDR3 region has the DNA TGTGCCAGCAGCCGGGACAGGACCACCTACGAGCAGTACTTC. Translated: CASSRDRTTYEQYF.

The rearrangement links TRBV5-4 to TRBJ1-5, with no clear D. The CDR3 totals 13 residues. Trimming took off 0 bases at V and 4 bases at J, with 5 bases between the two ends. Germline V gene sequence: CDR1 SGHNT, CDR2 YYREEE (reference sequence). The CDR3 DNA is TGTGCCAGCAGCTTGGACCGTAATCAGCCCCAGCATTTT. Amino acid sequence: CASSLDRNQPQHF.

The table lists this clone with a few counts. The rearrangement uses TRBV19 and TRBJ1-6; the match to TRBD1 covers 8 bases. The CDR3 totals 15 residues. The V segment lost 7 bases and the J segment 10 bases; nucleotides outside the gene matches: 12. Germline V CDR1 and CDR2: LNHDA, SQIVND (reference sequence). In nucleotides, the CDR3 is TGTGCCAGTACAAAGAGGACAGGGCCGGAGTCACCCCTCCACTTT. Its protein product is CASTKRTGPESPLHF.

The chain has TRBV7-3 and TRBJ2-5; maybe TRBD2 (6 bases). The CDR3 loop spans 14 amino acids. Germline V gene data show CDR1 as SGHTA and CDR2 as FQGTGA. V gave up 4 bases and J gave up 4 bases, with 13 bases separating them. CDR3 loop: CASSSIGGSETQYF. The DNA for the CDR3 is TGTGCCAGCAGCTCCATCGGGGGTTCAGAGACCCAGTACTTC.

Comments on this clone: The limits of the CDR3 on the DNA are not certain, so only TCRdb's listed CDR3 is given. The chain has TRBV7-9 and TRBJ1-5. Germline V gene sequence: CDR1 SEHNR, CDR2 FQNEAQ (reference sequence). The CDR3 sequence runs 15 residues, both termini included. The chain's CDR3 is CASSLSFGADQPQHF.

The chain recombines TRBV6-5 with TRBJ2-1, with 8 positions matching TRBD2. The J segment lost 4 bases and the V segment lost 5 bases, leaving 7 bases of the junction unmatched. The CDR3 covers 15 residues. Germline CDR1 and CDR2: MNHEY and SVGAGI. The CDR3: CASSKGSGGYNEQFF. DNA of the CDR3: TGTGCCAGCAGTAAGGGGAGCGGGGGTTACAATGAGCAGTTCTTC.

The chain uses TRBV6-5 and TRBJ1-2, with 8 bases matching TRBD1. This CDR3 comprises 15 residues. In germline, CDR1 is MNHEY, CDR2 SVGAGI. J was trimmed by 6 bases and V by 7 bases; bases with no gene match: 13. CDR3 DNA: TGTGCCAGCAATCGAGCGGGGCAGGGGGCGCATGGCTACACCTTC. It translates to CASNRAGQGAHGYTF.

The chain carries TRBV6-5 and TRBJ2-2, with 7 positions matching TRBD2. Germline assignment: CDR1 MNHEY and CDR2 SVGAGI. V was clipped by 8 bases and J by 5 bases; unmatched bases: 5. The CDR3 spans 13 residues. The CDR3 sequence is CASRLAGTGELFF. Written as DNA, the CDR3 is TGTGCCAGCCGACTAGCCGGGACCGGGGAGCTGTTTTTT.